This T cell receptor beta chain originates from a study of blood T cell repertoires in COVID-19. Study information: The samples span acute and convalescent COVID-19 from the United States, Italy and Spain. Nucleic acid was either cDNA or gDNA, and it came from T cells, B-cell-depleted T cells, or PBMCs.

Trimming took 0 bases from V and 0 from J, leaving 18 bases between them. CDR3 length: 19 residues. The germline CDR1 and CDR2 sequences are ENHRY and SYGVKD. Per the authors' pipeline: Quantification of nucleated cells was approximated via reference gene primer amplification. The repertoire was sequenced with immunoSEQ multiplex PCR; TCRdb's copy has only in-frame clones and lacks some. The V and J calls and the clone size are those of that table, but D and trimming were determined from the DNA. In the table there are under 250,000 clones, 80% to 90% of which are singletons. No more than 2 weeks before study entry, exposed participants had met a case of COVID-19.

Input material: PBMCs or T cells enriched from blood (not recorded which). The genes are TRBV10-3 and TRBJ1-3; D unresolved. This clonotype was obtained from a woman aged 45 to 65 who had been exposed to COVID-19. The CDR3 here is CAISESGQASPYSGNTIYF. CDR3 nucleotides: TGTGCCATCAGTGAGTCTGGGCAGGCCTCCCCTTACTCTGGAAACACCATATATTTT.